This T cell receptor beta chain was captured in a study of blood T cell repertoires in COVID-19. The CDR3 has 15 residues. Germline V gives CDR1 SGHRS, CDR2 YFSETQ. V dropped 4 bases and J dropped 7; count of bases not matched to a gene: 5. Assay used: immunoSEQ multiplex PCR; TCRdb lists only in-frame clones, some missing. Here the sample spans over 150,000 clones, about 73% being singletons. The source material was peripheral blood. The sequence came from an elderly man with acute or convalescent COVID-19. The J gene is TRBJ2-1, the V gene TRBV5-1; TRBD2 matches 13 bases. DNA of the CDR3: TGCGCCAGCAGCCCGACTAGCGGGGGGCAGAATGAGCAGTTCTTC. Its protein is CASSPTSGGQNEQFF. Filled out from reference TRBV5-1 and TRBJ2-1, the complete variable domain reads KAGVTQTPRYLIKTRGQQVTLSCSPISGHRSVSWYQQTPGQGLQFLFEYFSETQRNKGNFPGRFSGRQFSNSRSEMNVSTLELGDSALYLCASSPTSGGQNEQFFGPGTRLTVL.